The 21 T cell receptor beta chains presented below share a single source sample, sequenced in a study of OX40 agonist ivuxolimab in advanced cancers. The table came from immunoSEQ multiplex PCR; TCRdb's copy has only in-frame clones and leaves some out. The table lists 30,000 to 45,000 clones, 88% of them singletons. The source material was CD4+ or CD8+ T cells sorted from blood, sampled in a trial of the OX40 agonist ivuxolimab. Receptors originate from an adult with an advanced solid tumor such as melanoma, head and neck, liver or kidney cancer.

The rearrangement joins TRBV6-5 to TRBJ1-6, with D possibly being TRBD1 (6 bases). The CDR3 loop spans 14 amino acids. V shed 6 bases and J shed 8 bases, with 14 bases lying between them. CDR1 and CDR2 (germline): MNHEY, SVGAGI. The CDR3 loop is CASSRDIRYSPLHF. In DNA form, the CDR3 reads TGTGCCAGCAGCCGGGACATCAGATATTCACCCCTCCACTTT.

The genes are TRBV6-5 and TRBJ1-2, with D perhaps TRBD1 (6 bases). The ends were cut back, 5 bases at V and 8 bases at J, with 18 bases in the middle. This CDR3 has 14 residues. CDR1 and CDR2 from the germline V gene are MNHEY and SVGAGI. CDR3 region: CASSRATGSWGYTF. The CDR3 DNA follows: TGTGCCAGCAGTAGGGCCACAGGGAGTTGGGGCTACACCTTC.

The chain is built from TRBV19 and TRBJ2-1; 9 positions match TRBD1. Per the germline V gene, CDR1 is LNHDA and CDR2 is SQIVND (reference sequence). With V trimmed by 6 bases and J by 0 bases, 6 bases remained unmatched. The CDR3 runs 16 residues. The CDR3 sequence: CASSGVGQGSYNEQFF. The CDR3 nucleotides read TGTGCCAGTAGCGGGGTGGGACAGGGCTCCTACAATGAGCAGTTCTTC.

J is TRBJ2-3 and V is TRBV11-2; 9 bases are a match to TRBD2. The germline gives CDR1 SGHAT, CDR2 FQNNGV. V shed 5 bases, J shed 0 bases, and the junction held 6 bases outside the gene matches. CDR3 length: 16 amino acids. The CDR3 sequence: CASSRLTSGSTDTQYF. DNA for the CDR3: TGTGCCAGCAGCCGACTGACTAGCGGTAGCACAGATACGCAGTATTTT.

The chain has TRBV6-5 and TRBJ2-3; TRBD1 might be the D (6 bases). Trimming took off 7 bases at V and 2 bases at J, with 13 bases between the two ends. Germline CDR1 reads MNHEY; CDR2 reads SVGAGI. This CDR3 contains 14 residues. CDR3 DNA sequence: TGTGCCAGCACCCTGTCAGGGGCCACAGATACGCAGTATTTT. Amino acid sequence: CASTLSGATDTQYF.

V is TRBV5-1 and J is TRBJ2-3; weak D call: TRBD2 (6 bases). The V end was cut by 1 base, the J end by 4 bases, with 19 bases between. This CDR3 is built from 17 residues. In germline, CDR1 is SGHRS, CDR2 YFSETQ. CDR3 sequence: CASSLLDSRDNSDTQYF. CDR3 nucleotide sequence: TGCGCCAGCAGCTTGCTGGACTCGCGGGATAACTCAGATACGCAGTATTTT.

This chain links TRBV6-1 with TRBJ1-1, with D possibly being TRBD1 (5 bases). This CDR3 has 14 amino acids. V lost 2 bases, J lost 4 bases, and 11 bases lay in between. CDR1 MNHNS and CDR2 SASEGT come from the germline V gene. For the CDR3, the DNA is TGTGCCAGCAGTGAACTCGGGGGACTCACTGAAGCTTTCTTT. Its protein is CASSELGGLTEAFF.

This clone showed up just a few times. The chain has TRBV20-1 and TRBJ1-1; no clear D gene. From germline, CDR1 is DFQATT and CDR2 SNEGSKA (reference sequence). The CDR3 runs 11 residues. The chain's CDR3 is CSGIREPEAFF. CDR3 DNA sequence: TGCAGCGGTATCCGGGAGCCAGAAGCTTTCTTT.

This clone appeared once. The chain employs TRBV5-8 and TRBJ2-2; D is uncertain. The CDR3 is 17 residues long. Germline V gene sequence: CDR1 SGHTS, CDR2 YDEGEE. V was clipped by 2 bases and J by 1 base, with 15 bases between them. CDR3: CASSFGGQAGNTGELFF. CDR3 nucleotide sequence: TGTGCCAGCAGCTTTGGCGGTCAGGCCGGGAACACCGGGGAGCTGTTTTTT. The variable domain in full, with the rest retrieved from reference TRBV5-8 and TRBJ2-2, is EAGVTQSPTHLIKTRGQQATLRCSPISGHTSVYWYQQALGLGLQFLLWYDEGEERNRGNFPPRFSGRQFPNYSSELNVNALELEDSALYLCASSFGGQAGNTGELFFGEGSRLTVL.

The chain has TRBV11-3 and TRBJ2-2; D gene uncertain. V was shortened by 2 bases and J by 5 bases, with 18 bases between the two germline ends. The CDR3 spans 17 residues. CDR1 and CDR2 (germline): SGHNT, YENEEA. The CDR3 region is CASSLMRWSGGTGELFF. As DNA, the CDR3 is TGTGCCAGCAGCTTAATGCGTTGGTCAGGTGGAACCGGGGAGCTGTTTTTT.

The chain has TRBV5-5 and TRBJ2-7; D ambiguous. The germline V gene encodes CDR1 SGHKS and CDR2 YYEKEE (reference sequence). CDR3 size: 13 residues. V was shortened by 4 bases and J by 4 bases, with 12 bases between the two germline ends. The CDR3 nucleotides read TGTGCCAGCAGCCGACCCCCGGGTTACGAGCAGTACTTC. Its translation is CASSRPPGYEQYF. Full variable domain (rest looked up from reference TRBV5-5 and TRBJ2-7): DAGVTQSPTHLIKTRGQQVTLRCSPISGHKSVSWYQQVLGQGPQFIFQYYEKEERGRGNFPDRFSARQFPNYSSELNVNALLLGDSALYLCASSRPPGYEQYFGPGTRLTVT.

The chain carries TRBV9 and TRBJ2-2, with TRBD2 matching 8 bases. Unmatched junction bases numbered 17, after V lost 2 bases and J lost 2 bases. This CDR3 spans 20 amino acids. Germline V CDR1 and CDR2: SGDLS, YYNGEE. The chain's CDR3 is CASSVFFPIGGAVNTGELFF. CDR3 nucleotide sequence: TGTGCCAGCAGCGTCTTTTTCCCCATCGGGGGGGCGGTTAACACCGGGGAGCTGTTTTTT.

The chain is built from TRBV7-2 and TRBJ2-2, with 11 nucleotides matching TRBD1. V shed 6 bases and J 6 bases; nucleotides not matched to a gene: 6. The CDR3 spans 15 residues. From germline, CDR1 is SGHTA and CDR2 FQGNSA. CDR3 protein: CASRRTGGISGELFF. Here the CDR3 DNA reads TGTGCCAGCAGAAGGACAGGGGGCATTTCCGGGGAGCTGTTTTTT.

This clone was seen more than once but under ten times. The chain carries TRBV28 and TRBJ2-4; D gene ambiguous. Per germline, CDR1 MDHEN and CDR2 SYDVKM. The CDR3 runs 12 residues. V was pared by 5 bases and J by 10 bases, with 12 bases between. Here the CDR3 reads CASSPSRLIQYF. The CDR3 nucleotides read TGTGCCAGCAGTCCCTCCCGGCTTATTCAGTACTTC. The full variable domain, in which reference TRBV28 and TRBJ2-4 provide the parts outside the CDR3, is DVKVTQSSRYLVKRTGEKVFLECVQDMDHENMFWYRQDPGLGLRLIYFSYDVKMKEKGDIPEGYSVSREKKERFSLILESASTNQTSMYLCASSPSRLIQYFGAGTRLSVL.

This chain links TRBV5-1 with TRBJ2-5, with TRBD1 as a possible D gene (7 bases). Germline CDR1 is SGHRS and CDR2 is YFSETQ. V lost 3 bases, J lost 5 bases, and 14 bases lay in between. The CDR3 totals 14 residues. CDR3 bases: TGCGCCAGCAGCTCCTTGACAGGGAGGGAGACCCAGTACTTC. Encoded protein: CASSSLTGRETQYF.

This chain links TRBV18 with TRBJ2-7; no firm D call. The CDR3 is 14 residues long. Trimming pared 2 bases from V and 2 bases from J, leaving 10 bases between. Per germline, CDR1 KGHSH and CDR2 LQKENI. The CDR3 DNA follows: TGTGCCAGCTCACCAACCCGACAAGCCTACGAGCAGTACTTC. This codes for CASSPTRQAYEQYF.

CDR3 sequence reads: CASGFGLADYNEQFF. In nucleotides, the CDR3 is TGTGCTAGTGGTTTCGGACTAGCGGACTACAATGAGCAGTTCTTC. The chain combines TRBV12-5 with TRBJ2-1; 10 nucleotides align to TRBD2. Germline V gives CDR1 LGHNT, CDR2 FRNRAP. With V trimmed by 3 bases and J by 3 bases, 2 bases remained unmatched. This CDR3 spans 15 amino acids.

The chain recombines TRBV5-1 with TRBJ1-3, with a weak D call TRBD1 (6 bases). Trimming pared 0 bases from V and 2 bases from J, leaving 12 bases between. Germline CDR1 SGHRS, CDR2 YFSETQ. This CDR3 spans 16 amino acids. CDR3 region: CASSLEGGVAGNTIYF. CDR3 DNA sequence: TGCGCCAGCAGCTTGGAGGGGGGAGTGGCTGGAAACACCATATATTTT.

This chain joins TRBV28 and TRBJ1-4; D is unresolved. CDR3 length: 14 amino acids. V dropped 3 bases and J dropped 4 bases, with 9 bases sitting between them. In germline, CDR1 is MDHEN, CDR2 SYDVKM. The CDR3 nucleotides read TGTGCCAGCAGTTTTCTTCTGGGTAATGAAAAACTGTTTTTT. It translates to CASSFLLGNEKLFF.

The V call is TRBV6-5, the J call TRBJ1-5, with TRBD1 matching over 8 bases. The V segment lost 5 bases and the J segment 9 bases; nucleotides outside the gene matches: 6. The length of the CDR3 is 13 residues. Germline V lookup: CDR1 MNHEY, CDR2 SVGAGI. The CDR3 region has the DNA TGTGCCAGCAGTCAGGACAGGGTTCGGCCCCAGCATTTT. Its protein is CASSQDRVRPQHF.

The rearrangement joins TRBV29-1 to TRBJ2-7; TRBD1 agrees at 8 bases. The CDR3 is 13 amino acids. Trimming cost V 5 bases and J 2 bases; bases outside gene matches: 5. Germline CDR1 is SQVTM and CDR2 is ANQGSEA. CDR3 nucleotides: TGCAGCGTTAAAGGACAGGGAACCTACGAGCAGTACTTC. It translates to CSVKGQGTYEQYF.